This TCR beta chain was sequenced during a study of liver allograft versus peripheral blood T cells. As for the study in general: Hepatic allograft T cell receptor repertoires were evaluated relative to those present in recipients' peripheral blood.

TCRdb re-called the reads through MiXCR, storing one row per CDR3 protein. The data contain fewer than 9,500 distinct CDR3 sequences, around 15% of them singletons. In its sample, this clonotype is medium-sized (0.01 to 0.1%). The target antigen is unknown. CDR3 length: 15 amino acids. Germline V CDR1 and CDR2: LNHDA, SQIVND (reference sequence). After removal of 4 bases from V and 5 bases from J, the junction contained 7 bases not matched to a gene. Findings and caveats of the study: Reportedly, the T cell receptor repertoires present inside liver allografts differed from those in peripheral blood.

The clonotype comes from a human patient who had a liver transplant. The T cells may partly be graft donor cells. This sequence joins TRBV19 and TRBJ1-4; the match to TRBD1 covers 7 bases. DNA for the CDR3: TGTGCCAGTAGTAGAGGACAGGCGCTGAATGAAAAACTGTTTTTT. Translating it yields CASSRGQALNEKLFF.